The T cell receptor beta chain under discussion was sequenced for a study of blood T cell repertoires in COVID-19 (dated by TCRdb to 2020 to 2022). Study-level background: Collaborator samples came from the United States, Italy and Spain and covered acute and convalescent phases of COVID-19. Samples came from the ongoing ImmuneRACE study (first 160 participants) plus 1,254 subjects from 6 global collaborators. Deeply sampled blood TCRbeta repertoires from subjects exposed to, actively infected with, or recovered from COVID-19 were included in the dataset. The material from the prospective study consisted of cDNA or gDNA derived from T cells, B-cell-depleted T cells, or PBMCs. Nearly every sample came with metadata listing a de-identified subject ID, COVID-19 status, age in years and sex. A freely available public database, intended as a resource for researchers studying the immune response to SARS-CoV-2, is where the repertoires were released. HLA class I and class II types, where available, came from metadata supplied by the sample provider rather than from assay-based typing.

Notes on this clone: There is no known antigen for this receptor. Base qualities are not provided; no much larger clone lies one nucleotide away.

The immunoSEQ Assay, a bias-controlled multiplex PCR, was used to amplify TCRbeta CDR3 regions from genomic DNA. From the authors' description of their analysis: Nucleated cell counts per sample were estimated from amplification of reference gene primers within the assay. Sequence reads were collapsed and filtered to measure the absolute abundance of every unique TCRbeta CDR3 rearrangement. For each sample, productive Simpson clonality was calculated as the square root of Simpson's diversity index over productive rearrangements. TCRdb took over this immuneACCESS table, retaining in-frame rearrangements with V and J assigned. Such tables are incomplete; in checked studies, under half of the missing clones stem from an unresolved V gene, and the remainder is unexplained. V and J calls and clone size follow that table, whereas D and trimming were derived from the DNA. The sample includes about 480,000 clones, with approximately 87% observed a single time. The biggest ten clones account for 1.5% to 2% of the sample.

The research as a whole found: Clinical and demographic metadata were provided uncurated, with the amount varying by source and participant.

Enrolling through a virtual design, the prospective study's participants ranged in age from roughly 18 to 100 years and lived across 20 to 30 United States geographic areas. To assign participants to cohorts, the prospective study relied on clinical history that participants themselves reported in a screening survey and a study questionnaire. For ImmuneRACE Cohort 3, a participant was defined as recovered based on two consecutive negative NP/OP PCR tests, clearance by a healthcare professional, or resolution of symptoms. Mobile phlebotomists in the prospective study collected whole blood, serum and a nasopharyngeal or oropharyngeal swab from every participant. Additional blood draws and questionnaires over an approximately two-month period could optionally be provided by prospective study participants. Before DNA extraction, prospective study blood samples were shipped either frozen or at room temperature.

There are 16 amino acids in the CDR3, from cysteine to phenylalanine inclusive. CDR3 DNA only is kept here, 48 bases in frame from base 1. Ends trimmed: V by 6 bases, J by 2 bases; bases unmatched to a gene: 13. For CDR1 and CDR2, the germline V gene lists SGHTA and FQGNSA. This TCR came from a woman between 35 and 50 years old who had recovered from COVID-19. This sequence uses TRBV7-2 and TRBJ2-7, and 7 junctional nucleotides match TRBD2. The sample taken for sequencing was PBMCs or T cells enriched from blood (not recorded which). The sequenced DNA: TGTGCCAGCAGTCCACGTTTGGCTAGCGGACCCTACGAGCAGTACTTC. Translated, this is CASSPRLASGPYEQYF.